Each of the 32 T cell receptor beta chains below was sequenced from the same sample in a study of PD-1 blockade in classical Hodgkin lymphoma. In every patient, relapse followed autologous stem cell transplantation, while exposure to brentuximab vedotin differed. Method: immunoSEQ multiplex PCR; TCRdb's copy keeps in-frame clones and lacks some. The data hold 46,000 or so clones, with 88% observed a single time. The sample here was peripheral blood mononuclear cells (PBMCs), taken at baseline. The receptors were sampled from a human donor with classical Hodgkin lymphoma.

This clone came up a few times. J is TRBJ2-3 and V is TRBV9; D might be TRBD1 or TRBD2, each matching 5 bases. V dropped 0 bases and J dropped 4 bases, with 6 bases sitting between them. CDR1 and CDR2 from the germline V gene are SGDLS and YYNGEE. The CDR3 runs 13 residues. The CDR3 nucleotides are TGTGCCAGCAGCGTAGGGGACGCAGATACGCAGTATTTT. Encoded protein: CASSVGDADTQYF.

The gene calls are TRBV9 and TRBJ1-2; TRBD1 might be the D (5 bases). Trimming left V 0 bases short and J 5 bases short, with 17 bases between. Germline V gene data show CDR1 as SGDLS and CDR2 as YYNGEE. This CDR3 comprises 16 residues. DNA for the CDR3: TGTGCCAGCAGCGTAGGTTCGGGACCTGCCAGGTATGGCTACACCTTC. It translates to CASSVGSGPARYGYTF. Drawing the rest from reference TRBV9 and TRBJ1-2, the complete variable domain is DSGVTQTPKHLITATGQRVTLRCSPRSGDLSVYWYQQSLDQGLQFLIQYYNGEERAKGNILERFSAQQFPDLHSELNLSSLELGDSALYFCASSVGSGPARYGYTFGSGTRLTVV.

The V and J genes are TRBV7-6 and TRBJ2-7; TRBD1 matches at 10 bases. Germline V CDR1 and CDR2: SGHVS, FNYEAQ. CDR3 length: 17 amino acids. V shed 1 base, J shed 2 bases, and the junction held 8 bases outside the gene matches. The CDR3 DNA sequence: TGTGCCAGCAGCTTAGTCCGCGGGACAGGGGAAACCTACGAGCAGTACTTC. Residues: CASSLVRGTGETYEQYF.

The chain is built from TRBV29-1 and TRBJ1-1; D is unresolved. CDR3 length equals 13 residues. Germline V CDR1 and CDR2: SQVTM, ANQGSEA. With 7 bases removed from V and 4 bases from J, the gap between germline ends came to 16 bases. The CDR3 reads CSAYLISGTEAFF. The DNA for the CDR3 is TGCAGCGCCTACCTAATATCGGGCACTGAAGCTTTCTTT.

The chain uses TRBV6-1 and TRBJ1-1; tentatively, D is TRBD1 (6 bases). Germline loops: CDR1 MNHNS, CDR2 SASEGT. There are 15 residues in the CDR3. The V end was cut by 6 bases, the J end by 0 bases, with 14 bases between. CDR3 protein: CASRRGEGMNTEAFF. The CDR3 DNA sequence: TGTGCCAGCAGGAGGGGGGAGGGAATGAACACTGAAGCTTTCTTT.

The gene calls are TRBV9 and TRBJ2-3; TRBD2 matches 8 bases. The CDR3 is made up of 16 amino acids. Germline assignment: CDR1 SGDLS and CDR2 YYNGEE. Trimming at V came to 4 bases and at J to 3 bases, leaving 10 bases not matched to a gene. CDR3 sequence reads: CASSTSHGRATDTQYF. The CDR3 bases are TGTGCCAGCAGCACTTCACACGGGAGGGCGACAGATACGCAGTATTTT. Based on the CDR3 plus reference TRBV9 and TRBJ2-3, the full variable domain is DSGVTQTPKHLITATGQRVTLRCSPRSGDLSVYWYQQSLDQGLQFLIQYYNGEERAKGNILERFSAQQFPDLHSELNLSSLELGDSALYFCASSTSHGRATDTQYFGPGTRLTVL.

The chain recombines TRBV14 with TRBJ2-7; TRBD2 might be the D (6 bases). The CDR3 spans 14 residues. CDR1 is SGHDN and CDR2 is FVKESK in the germline V gene. V was pared by 0 bases and J by 3 bases, with 9 bases between. In DNA, the CDR3 is TGTGCCAGCAGCCAAGATTGGAGGGGCTACGAGCAGTACTTC. It specifies CASSQDWRGYEQYF.

The V gene is TRBV7-2, the J gene TRBJ2-7, with 7 bases matching TRBD1. The trim removed 4 bases at V and 4 bases at J, leaving 13 bases unmatched. Germline CDR1 SGHTA, CDR2 FQGNSA. The CDR3 has 16 residues. This chain's CDR3 is CASSYTGTALGYEQYF. In nucleotides, the CDR3 is TGTGCCAGCAGCTATACCGGGACAGCCCTTGGGTACGAGCAGTACTTC.

A remark on this clone: Within the sample, other DNA sequences also encode this same CDR3. The rearrangement links TRBV6-1 to TRBJ1-1, with no clear D. From germline, CDR1 is MNHNS and CDR2 SASEGT. The CDR3 is 13 amino acids. Trimming pared 1 base from V and 0 bases from J, leaving 3 bases between. CDR3 sequence (DNA): TGTGCCAGCAGTGAAGTAATGAACACTGAAGCTTTCTTT. This gives the protein CASSEVMNTEAFF.

This rearrangement joins TRBV18 to TRBJ2-7, with 12 bases matching TRBD2. The V and J ends lost 1 base and 4 bases, in that order; junction bases with no gene match: 5. CDR3 length: 16 amino acids. Germline V gene sequence: CDR1 KGHSH, CDR2 LQKENI. CDR3 nucleotide sequence: TGTGCCAGCTCACCACTGGAAGGGACTAGCGGGTACGAGCAGTACTTC. Amino acids: CASSPLEGTSGYEQYF.

The CDR3 loop is CASSFAGSGGNTIYF. In DNA, the CDR3 is TGTGCCAGCAGTTTTGCGGGATCAGGAGGAAACACCATATATTTT. V is TRBV28 and J is TRBJ1-3; D gene unclear. Germline V lookup: CDR1 MDHEN, CDR2 SYDVKM. The V end was cut by 3 bases, the J end by 4 bases, with 13 bases between. The CDR3 has 15 amino acids.

The CDR3: CASSSQSYEQYF. The CDR3 DNA sequence: TGTGCCAGCAGTTCCCAATCCTACGAGCAGTACTTC. The rearrangement links TRBV6-6 to TRBJ2-7; D remains unclear. Per the germline V gene, CDR1 is MNHNY and CDR2 is SVGAGI (reference sequence). This CDR3 is built from 12 residues. V was trimmed by 4 bases and J by 1 base, leaving 5 bases between them.

The chain employs TRBV5-1 and TRBJ2-5; D gene ambiguous. The CDR3 is made up of 13 amino acids. Germline-derived CDR1 and CDR2 are SGHRS and YFSETQ. V was pared by 0 bases and J by 4 bases, with 7 bases between. DNA of the CDR3: TGCGCCAGCAGCTTGGCCGGTAGAGAGACCCAGTACTTC. Its protein is CASSLAGRETQYF.

The chain has TRBV18 and TRBJ1-6, with 9 nucleotides matching TRBD1. The CDR3 sequence is 16 residues long. Germline CDR1 and CDR2: KGHSH and LQKENI. With 4 bases clipped from V and 4 bases from J, the junction kept 5 bases outside the gene matches. In nucleotides, the CDR3 is TGTGCCAGCTCACTACCGGACAGGGGTTATAATTCACCCCTCCACTTT. Encoded protein: CASSLPDRGYNSPLHF.

The genes are TRBV7-2 and TRBJ1-5, with D unclear. V dropped 2 bases and J dropped 7 bases, with 9 bases sitting between them. This CDR3 has 13 residues. Per germline, CDR1 SGHTA and CDR2 FQGNSA. CDR3 sequence: CASSLSGEQPQHF. The CDR3 DNA reads TGTGCCAGCAGCTTATCCGGGGAACAGCCCCAGCATTTT.

The chain has TRBV28 and TRBJ2-7; TRBD1 matches 7 bases. The germline gives CDR1 MDHEN, CDR2 SYDVKM. The CDR3 sequence is 14 residues long. V lost 6 bases and J lost 4; bases outside the gene matches: 9. In nucleotides, the CDR3 is TGTGCCAGCAGCTCTCCGGGACAGAATTACGAGCAGTACTTC. Its protein is CASSSPGQNYEQYF.

This sequence joins TRBV7-9 and TRBJ1-2, with a possible D match to TRBD1 (5 bases). This CDR3 comprises 12 residues. V was clipped by 1 base and J by 8 bases, with 8 bases between them. CDR1 is SEHNR and CDR2 is FQNEAQ in the germline V gene (reference sequence). DNA for the CDR3: TGTGCCAGCAGCTTAGACCAGGGAGGCTACACCTTC. Its protein product is CASSLDQGGYTF.

The chain joins TRBV7-6 to TRBJ2-2, with a weak D call TRBD1 (5 bases). Looked up from germline, CDR1 is SGHVS and CDR2 is FNYEAQ. The V end lost 5 bases, the J end lost 0 bases, and 13 bases lay between the germline ends. CDR3 length: 16 amino acids. The CDR3 here is CASSTRGRANTGELFF. In DNA, the CDR3 is TGTGCCAGCAGCACCCGAGGCAGGGCGAACACCGGGGAGCTGTTTTTT.

This clone showed up just a few times. CDR3: CASSPGQERNQPQHF. In nucleotides, the CDR3 is TGTGCCAGCTCACCCGGACAGGAGCGAAATCAGCCCCAGCATTTT. V is TRBV18 and J is TRBJ1-5, with 7 bases matching TRBD1. Per germline, CDR1 KGHSH and CDR2 LQKENI. The J segment lost 4 bases and the V segment lost 3 bases, leaving 6 bases of the junction unmatched. The CDR3 is made up of 15 amino acids.

The chain is built from TRBV7-6 and TRBJ2-3, with TRBD2 matching 12 bases. After removal of 5 bases from V and 0 bases from J, the junction contained 3 bases not matched to a gene. Germline loops: CDR1 SGHVS, CDR2 FNYEAQ. The CDR3 is 16 residues long. The CDR3 reads CASSILAGGSTDTQYF. As DNA, the CDR3 is TGTGCCAGCAGCATCCTAGCGGGGGGGAGCACAGATACGCAGTATTTT.

This chain's CDR3 is CASSLVDRGLDEQFF. CDR3 in DNA: TGTGCCAGCAGCTTGGTGGACAGGGGGCTGGATGAGCAGTTCTTC. The genes are TRBV5-4 and TRBJ2-1; 11 bases are a match to TRBD1. The CDR3 loop spans 15 amino acids. Trimming removed 0 bases from V and 8 bases from J; junction bases left unmatched: 4. From germline, CDR1 is SGHNT and CDR2 YYREEE (reference sequence).

The chain employs TRBV12-5 and TRBJ1-5; 9 nucleotides match TRBD1. There are 14 residues in the CDR3. V shed 8 bases and J 4 bases; nucleotides not matched to a gene: 6. Germline assignment: CDR1 LGHNT and CDR2 FRNRAP. The chain's CDR3 is CASSTGTGNQPQHF. The CDR3 DNA is TGTGCTAGTTCAACCGGGACAGGGAATCAGCCCCAGCATTTT.

V is TRBV4-1 and J is TRBJ2-7; 12 bases align to TRBD1. V dropped 1 base and J dropped 7; count of bases not matched to a gene: 8. The germline V gene has CDR1 MGHRA and CDR2 YSYEKL. The CDR3 is made up of 16 amino acids. This CDR3 is CASSQGPGQGAREQYF. CDR3 coding DNA: TGCGCCAGCAGCCAAGGTCCGGGACAGGGGGCGCGAGAGCAGTACTTC.

The table lists this clone with a count of one. The chain uses TRBV6-6 and TRBJ2-5; tentatively, D is TRBD2 (7 bases). From germline, CDR1 is MNHNY and CDR2 SVGAGI (reference sequence). There are 15 residues in the CDR3. The V end lost 2 bases, the J end lost 5 bases, and 15 bases lay between the germline ends. This CDR3 is CASSYTQGGGETQYF. The CDR3 nucleotides read TGTGCCAGCAGTTACACCCAGGGAGGGGGGGAGACCCAGTACTTC.

The chain carries TRBV5-1 and TRBJ2-2, with TRBD2 as a possible D gene (7 bases). Trimming removed 0 bases from V and 0 bases from J, with 18 bases in between. This CDR3 contains 19 residues. Germline V CDR1 and CDR2: SGHRS, YFSETQ. The CDR3 spells CASSLGFLTGGANTGELFF. CDR3 nucleotides: TGCGCCAGCAGCTTGGGATTTTTAACGGGGGGCGCGAACACCGGGGAGCTGTTTTTT.

The chain employs TRBV27 and TRBJ2-1, with 7 positions matching TRBD2. The CDR3 is made up of 13 amino acids. Trimming at V came to 5 bases and at J to 4 bases, leaving 2 bases not matched to a gene. Germline CDR1 MNHEY, CDR2 SMNVEV (reference sequence). The CDR3 DNA reads TGTGCCAGCAGTAGCGGGGAATACAATGAGCAGTTCTTC. Its translation: CASSSGEYNEQFF.

The V gene is TRBV5-4, the J gene TRBJ2-1; D not certain. The CDR3 contains 16 residues. The V gene lost 3 bases and the J gene lost 4 bases, with 17 bases spanning the gap. Germline V gene lookup returns CDR1 SGHNT and CDR2 YYREEE (reference sequence). CDR3 region: CASSSTTAREYNEQFF. In DNA form, the CDR3 reads TGTGCCAGCAGCTCAACGACGGCGCGAGAATACAATGAGCAGTTCTTC.

The rearrangement joins TRBV9 to TRBJ2-7; possibly TRBD2 for D (6 bases). The CDR3 has 13 amino acids. Germline V CDR1 and CDR2: SGDLS, YYNGEE. V was shortened by 4 bases and J by 3 bases, with 11 bases between the two germline ends. This CDR3 reads CASSPGLSYEQYF. CDR3 nucleotide sequence: TGTGCCAGCAGCCCAGGACTAAGCTACGAGCAGTACTTC.

The genes are TRBV6-4 and TRBJ2-3; D may match TRBD1 or TRBD2 (5 bases each). This CDR3 has 15 amino acids. V lost 4 bases and J 2 bases, leaving 13 bases between the germline ends. Germline CDR1 MRHNA, CDR2 SNTAGT. CDR3 sequence (DNA): TGTGCCAGCAGTGCCTCCCGGGACCACACAGATACGCAGTATTTT. It specifies CASSASRDHTDTQYF.

The V and J genes are TRBV6-1 and TRBJ2-1; D might be TRBD2 (5 bases). CDR1 and CDR2 (germline): MNHNS, SASEGT. The V and J ends lost 4 bases and 3 bases respectively, with 10 bases between them. This CDR3 contains 14 residues. The CDR3 coding sequence is TGTGCCAGCAGTGGTGGGAGATTCTACAATGAGCAGTTCTTC. This codes for CASSGGRFYNEQFF.

V gene TRBV5-4 combines with J gene TRBJ2-7, with 12 bases fitting TRBD2. Germline trimming cut 0 bases from V and 4 bases from J; bases unmatched to any gene: 2. Germline V lookup: CDR1 SGHNT, CDR2 YYREEE (reference sequence). This CDR3 is built from 15 residues. Here the CDR3 DNA reads TGTGCCAGCAGCTTGGGGACTAGCGGGATTTACGAGCAGTACTTC. This encodes CASSLGTSGIYEQYF.

This chain uses TRBV28 with TRBJ2-2, with 10 bases fitting TRBD1. Germline CDR1 MDHEN, CDR2 SYDVKM. The length of the CDR3 is 16 residues. J gave up 7 bases and V 5 bases, and 10 bases lay outside the gene matches. Here the CDR3 reads CASSGPGQGISGELFF. CDR3 DNA sequence: TGTGCCAGCAGTGGCCCGGGACAGGGGATTAGCGGGGAGCTGTTTTTT.